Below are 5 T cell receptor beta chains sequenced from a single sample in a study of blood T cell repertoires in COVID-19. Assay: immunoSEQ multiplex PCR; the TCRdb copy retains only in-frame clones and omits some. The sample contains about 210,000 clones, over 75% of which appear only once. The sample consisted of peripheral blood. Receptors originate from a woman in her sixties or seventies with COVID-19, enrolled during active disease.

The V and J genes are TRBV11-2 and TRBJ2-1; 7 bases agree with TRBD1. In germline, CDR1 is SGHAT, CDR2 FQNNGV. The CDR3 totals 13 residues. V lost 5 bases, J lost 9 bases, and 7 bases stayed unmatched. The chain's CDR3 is CASSANRGGEQFF. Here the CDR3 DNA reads TGTGCCAGCAGCGCCAACAGGGGCGGTGAGCAGTTCTTC.

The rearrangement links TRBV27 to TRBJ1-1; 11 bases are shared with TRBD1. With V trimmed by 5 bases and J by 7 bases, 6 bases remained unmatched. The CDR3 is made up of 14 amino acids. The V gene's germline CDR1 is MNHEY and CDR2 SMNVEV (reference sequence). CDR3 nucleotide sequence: TGTGCCAGCAGTCCTAGGACAGGGGGCCTTGAAGCTTTCTTT. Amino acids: CASSPRTGGLEAFF.

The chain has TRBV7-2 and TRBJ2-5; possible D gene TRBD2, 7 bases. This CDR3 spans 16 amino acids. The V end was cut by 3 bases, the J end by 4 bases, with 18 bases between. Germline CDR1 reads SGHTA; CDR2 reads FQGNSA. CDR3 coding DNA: TGTGCCAGCAGCTTTGGGGGGGCCCTTGTTGGAGAGACCCAGTACTTC. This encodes CASSFGGALVGETQYF. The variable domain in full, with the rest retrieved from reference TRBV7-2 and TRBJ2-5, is GAGVSQSPSNKVTEKGKDVELRCDPISGHTALYWYRQSLGQGLEFLIYFQGNSAPDKSGLPSDRFSAERTGGSVSTLTIQRTQQEDSAVYLCASSFGGALVGETQYFGPGTRLLVL.

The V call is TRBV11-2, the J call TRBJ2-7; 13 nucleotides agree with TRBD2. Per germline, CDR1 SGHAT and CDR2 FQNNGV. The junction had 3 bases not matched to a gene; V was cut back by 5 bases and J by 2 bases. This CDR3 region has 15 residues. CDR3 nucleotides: TGTGCCAGCAGCACAACTAGCGGGGGGGCCTACGAGCAGTACTTC. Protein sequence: CASSTTSGGAYEQYF.

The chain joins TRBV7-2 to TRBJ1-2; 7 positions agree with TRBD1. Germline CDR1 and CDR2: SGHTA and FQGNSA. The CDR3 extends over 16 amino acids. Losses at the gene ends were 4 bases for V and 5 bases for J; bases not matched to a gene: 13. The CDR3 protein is CASSSGPDRPLYGYTF. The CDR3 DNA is TGTGCCAGCAGCTCCGGACCGGACAGGCCCCTGTATGGCTACACCTTC.